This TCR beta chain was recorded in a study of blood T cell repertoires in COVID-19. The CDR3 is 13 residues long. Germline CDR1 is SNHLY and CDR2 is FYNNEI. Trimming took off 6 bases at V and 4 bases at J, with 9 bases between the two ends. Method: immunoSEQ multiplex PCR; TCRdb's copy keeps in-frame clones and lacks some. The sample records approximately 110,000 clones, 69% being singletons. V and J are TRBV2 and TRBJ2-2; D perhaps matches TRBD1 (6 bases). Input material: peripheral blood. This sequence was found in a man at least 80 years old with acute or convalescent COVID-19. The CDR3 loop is CASRTGFTGELFF. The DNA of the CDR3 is TGTGCCAGCAGAACAGGGTTCACCGGGGAGCTGTTTTTT.